This T cell receptor beta chain was profiled in a study of OX40 agonist ivuxolimab in advanced cancers. Background on the whole study: The costimulatory receptor OX40 (CD134) was targeted by ivuxolimab, a fully human IgG2 agonistic monoclonal antibody. Intravenous ivuxolimab was administered to patients every 2 weeks at six dose levels: 0.01, 0.1, 0.3, 1.5, 3 and 10 mg/kg. Of the approximately 53 patients in dose escalation, 19 had hepatocellular carcinoma, roughly 15 had melanoma, 9 had renal cell carcinoma and 9 had head and neck cancer. The dose-escalation cohort was about 86% male with a mean age of approximately 60 years, ranging from roughly 23 to 79. Patients were allowed to have had prior anti-PD-1, anti-PD-L1 or anti-CTLA-4 therapy, and 40% of the dose-escalation patients had been treated with checkpoint inhibitors. Partial responses were achieved by three dose-escalation patients, of whom one had hepatocellular carcinoma and two had cutaneous melanoma. Peripheral TCRbeta sequencing aimed to test whether ivuxolimab altered TCR sequence diversity and caused clonal T-cell expansion. The paper covers the monotherapy dose-escalation part of the phase I ivuxolimab trial, which included N = 52 patients.

The germline V gene provides CDR1 MNHEY and CDR2 SVGAGI. V was cut back by 7 bases and J by 3 bases, leaving a gap of 19 bases between them. The CDR3 numbers 15 residues from cysteine through phenylalanine. The entry retains the CDR3 DNA only, 45 bases that are in frame from base 1. To sequence the TCRbeta CDR3 region, genomic DNA was isolated from the sorted cells. The immunoSEQ Assay was used to sequence the TCRbeta CDR3 regions. As stored in TCRdb, this immuneACCESS dataset retains in-frame rearrangements with V and J assigned. A fraction of the clones does not appear; measured against another copy, unresolved V genes explain less than half of the discrepancy, and the remainder lacks a known reason. Across this sample there are about 85,000 clones, with 80% to 90% seen only once. The biggest ten clones account for under 2% of the sample. This clone was found once. Its antigen remains undetermined. No base quality information exists; no much larger clone differs at one position.

General conclusions and limits of the study: Which antigens the clonally expanded peripheral T cells were specific for was not determined. Low levels of normalized T-cell clonal expansion were also seen in some patients who did not respond. In partial responders in the 0.1-3.0 mg/kg groups, normalized peripheral clonal expansion was found to be among the lowest, especially among CD8+ T cells. After ivuxolimab, more expanded clones were found on average in CD8+ T cells than in CD4+ T cells. Clonal expansion of both CD4+ and CD8+ blood T cells was observed from baseline to week 6 at doses 0.1 to 3.0 mg/kg.

Patients with autoimmune disease history or receiving systemic immunosuppression were excluded from the trial. Peripheral blood for TCR sequencing was drawn from every dose cohort at baseline, at cycle 4 day 1 and at cycle 7 day 1. The samples were drawn from a first-in-human, open-label, multicenter phase I dose-escalation trial of ivuxolimab. Adults with locally advanced or metastatic melanoma, renal cell carcinoma, hepatocellular carcinoma or head and neck squamous cell carcinoma were enrolled in the trial. Before TCR sequencing, CD4+ T cells and CD8+ T cells from peripheral blood were sorted into separate populations.

This specimen consisted of CD4+ or CD8+ T cells sorted from blood, obtained in a trial of the OX40 agonist ivuxolimab. The chain is made from TRBV6-5 and TRBJ2-7; no D gene call is confident. The TCR sequence derives from an adult with an advanced solid tumor such as melanoma, head and neck, liver or kidney cancer. CDR3 protein: CASIARLGQGYEQYF. The DNA reads TGTGCCAGCATCGCACGTTTAGGGCAAGGCTACGAGCAGTACTTC.